Following are 2 T cell receptor beta chains from one sample sequenced in a study of cytomegalovirus exposure and HLA in healthy donors. The PCR was carried out with 60 Vbeta primers and 13 Jbeta primers. Assay: immunoSEQ multiplex PCR; the TCRdb copy retains only in-frame clones and omits some. The sample lists some 100,000 clones, under 85% occurring once. Input material: PBMCs. The source is a man in his forties in good health and CMV-seronegative.

The chain has TRBV10-1 and TRBJ2-2; 9 bases are shared with TRBD1. The CDR3 totals 15 residues. J lost 5 bases, V lost 5 bases, and 6 bases had no gene match. In germline, CDR1 is WNHNN, CDR2 SYGVQD (reference sequence). CDR3 in amino acids: CASSSQGATTGELFF. The CDR3 coding sequence is TGCGCCAGCAGTTCACAGGGGGCGACGACCGGGGAGCTGTTTTTT.

V and J are TRBV6-4 and TRBJ1-5, with D perhaps matching TRBD1 (6 bases). The CDR3 has 12 residues. V gave up 11 bases and J gave up 3 bases, with 11 bases separating them. Germline-derived CDR1 and CDR2 are MRHNA and SNTAGT. The CDR3 coding sequence is TGTGCCGGGGGGGGCTACAATCAGCCCCAGCATTTT. This translates into CAGGGYNQPQHF.